This record concerns one T cell receptor beta chain sequence. The antigen remains unidentified. This CDR3 is 13 amino acids long. Germline CDR1 SGDLS, CDR2 YYNGEE. V trimming: 3 bases; J trimming: 7 bases; junction bases outside the gene matches: 4. This sample stems from a study of follicular helper T cells after annual influenza vaccination. Assay used: immunoSEQ multiplex PCR; TCRdb lists only in-frame clones, some missing. The table includes approximately 11,000 clones, roughly 80% detected once. Notes on the study in general: Most later recoveries of Day 7 ICOS+CD38+ clones were ICOS-CD38- cTfh. ICOS+CD38+ cTfh clonality change tracked circulating plasmablast frequency change. Each annual vaccination recalled recurring oligoclonal ICOS+CD38+ cTfh clonotypes.

This TCR came from an adult who received the influenza vaccine. Sequenced material: CXCR5- memory CD4+ T cells sorted from blood, taken 6 weeks after influenza vaccination. The chain is built from TRBV9 and TRBJ2-1, with 7 bases aligning to TRBD1. The CDR3 nucleotides are TGTGCCAGCAGCGGGGGACAGTATAATGAGCAGTTCTTC. It encodes CASSGGQYNEQFF.